The clone carrying this T cell receptor beta chain was seen a handful of times. Its antigen is undetermined. Libraries of TCR beta came from iRepertoire HTBI primers plus Arm-PCR of CDR3 regions. In TCRdb, the multiplex PCR reads were re-called with MiXCR into one record per CDR3 protein. The repertoire holds a few hundred thousand distinct CDR3 sequences, with 20% to 25% as singletons. The data were taken from a study of regulatory T cells in long-lasting Graves disease. The CDR3 runs to 15 residues. Trimming removed 3 bases from V and 8 bases from J, with 16 bases in between. The germline V gene encodes CDR1 KGHSH and CDR2 LQKENI. Noted time point: persistent/refractory GD, antithyroid drugs over 5 years with positive TRAb. PBMC-derived RNA was used for the TCR library. Study-level results: Persistent disease samples used TRBV28, TRBJ1-2 and TRBJ2-5 preferentially.

This receptor was taken from a female donor with Graves disease. The chain uses TRBV18 and TRBJ1-4, with D tentatively TRBD1 (5 bases). Sequenced here: peripheral blood mononuclear cells (PBMCs), sampled when the disease was refractory, from a patient treated with antithyroid drugs. This CDR3 is CASSPVQDAWEKLFF. The CDR3 bases are TGTGCCAGCTCACCTGTACAGGACGCGTGGGAAAAACTGTTTTTT. The full variable domain, in which reference TRBV18 and TRBJ1-4 provide the parts outside the CDR3, is NAGVMQNPRHLVRRRGQEARLRCSPMKGHSHVYWYRQLPEEGLKFMVYLQKENIIDESGMPKERFSAEFPKEGPSILRIQQVVRGDSAAYFCASSPVQDAWEKLFFGSGTQLSVL.